Each of the 11 T cell receptor beta chains below was sequenced from the same sample in a study of OX40 agonist ivuxolimab in advanced cancers. TCRdb's copy holds only in-frame clones and misses some; the assay was immunoSEQ multiplex PCR. This table has 13,000 to 15,000 clones, 76% appearing once. The sample was CD4+ or CD8+ T cells sorted from blood, taken in a trial of the OX40 agonist ivuxolimab. The origin of the receptors is an adult with an advanced solid tumor such as melanoma, head and neck, liver or kidney cancer.

This rearrangement joins TRBV2 to TRBJ2-1; 7 nucleotides match TRBD2. Germline V gene data show CDR1 as SNHLY and CDR2 as FYNNEI. J lost 6 bases, V lost 10 bases, and 9 bases had no gene match. The CDR3 totals 13 residues. DNA for the CDR3: TGTGCCATCATCCGGGACTACCTCAATGAGCAGTTCTTC. This codes for CAIIRDYLNEQFF.

The genes are TRBV19 and TRBJ2-1, with TRBD1 identical over 10 bases. With V trimmed by 4 bases and J by 5 bases, 11 bases remained unmatched. Germline loops: CDR1 LNHDA, CDR2 SQIVND (reference sequence). The CDR3 totals 17 residues. The DNA of the CDR3 is TGTGCCAGTAGTACACCCGGGACAGGGGATGAGGACAATGAGCAGTTCTTC. Translation: CASSTPGTGDEDNEQFF.

The chain couples TRBV5-1 to TRBJ2-2; 11 nucleotides match TRBD2. The V segment lost 4 bases and the J segment 5 bases; nucleotides outside the gene matches: 4. Germline lookup yields CDR1 SGHRS and CDR2 YFSETQ. There are 15 residues in the CDR3. In DNA, the CDR3 is TGCGCCAGCAGCGGCACTAGCGGGGGAACCGGGGAGCTGTTTTTT. It codes for CASSGTSGGTGELFF.

This chain links TRBV6-4 with TRBJ2-3; TRBD2 aligns across 8 bases. The CDR3 spans 13 residues. The V and J ends lost 6 bases and 2 bases, in that order; junction bases with no gene match: 1. Germline CDR1 reads MRHNA; CDR2 reads SNTAGT. The DNA of the CDR3 is TGTGCCAGCAGCGGGGGGGCCACAGATACGCAGTATTTT. It encodes CASSGGATDTQYF.

The chain couples TRBV5-4 to TRBJ2-1; 8 nucleotides match TRBD1. In germline, CDR1 is SGHNT, CDR2 YYREEE (reference sequence). V was clipped by 2 bases and J by 7 bases; unmatched bases: 8. This CDR3 comprises 15 residues. CDR3 protein: CASSFRQGARNEQFF. The CDR3 DNA reads TGTGCCAGCAGCTTTAGGCAGGGGGCTAGGAATGAGCAGTTCTTC.

This clone was seen a few times. The J gene is TRBJ2-1, the V gene TRBV4-2; 8 nucleotides match TRBD2. The V gene end was trimmed by 3 bases and the J gene end by 3 bases; junction bases not matched to a gene: 10. The CDR3 totals 17 residues. Germline V lookup: CDR1 LGHNA, CDR2 YNFKEQ. In nucleotides, the CDR3 is TGTGCCAGCAGCCATCCCATGGGGGGACTAGTCTACAATGAGCAGTTCTTC. This sequence encodes CASSHPMGGLVYNEQFF.

Worth noting for this clone: This may be a read error, as it is one base from a much larger clone. In the same sample, other DNA sequences code for this CDR3. V gene TRBV5-6 combines with J gene TRBJ1-4; D remains ambiguous. V was clipped by 1 base and J by 0 bases, with 4 bases between them. There are 14 residues in the CDR3. Germline loops: CDR1 SGHDT, CDR2 YYEEEE. The chain's CDR3 is CASSLIATNEKLFF. CDR3 bases: TGTGCCAGCAGCTTGATCGCAACTAATGAAAAACTGTTTTTT.

The chain is built from TRBV27 and TRBJ2-7, with 9 positions matching TRBD1. This CDR3 has 15 amino acids. Germline CDR1 reads MNHEY; CDR2 reads SMNVEV (reference sequence). Losses at the gene ends were 2 bases for V and 4 bases for J; bases not matched to a gene: 6. The CDR3, as DNA: TGTGCCAGCAGTTTAGGGACAGGGCAGGGATACGAGCAGTACTTC. Amino acid sequence: CASSLGTGQGYEQYF.

This chain uses TRBV13 with TRBJ2-1; D may be TRBD1 (5 bases). Germline loops: CDR1 PRHDT, CDR2 FYEKMQ (reference sequence). Trimming removed 6 bases from V and 10 bases from J, with 19 bases in between. The CDR3 is made up of 14 amino acids. CDR3 coding DNA: TGTGCCAGCAGTCCCCAAGCAGGGTGGGGCGAGCAGTTCTTC. Residues: CASSPQAGWGEQFF.

The chain uses TRBV5-8 and TRBJ1-6; 7 bases align to TRBD1. This CDR3 contains 18 residues. J lost 5 bases, V lost 6 bases, and 17 bases had no gene match. In germline, CDR1 is SGHTS, CDR2 YDEGEE. This CDR3 reads CASNIHVRGRFDNSPLHF. The CDR3 coding sequence is TGTGCCAGCAACATCCACGTGAGGGGGCGATTTGATAATTCACCCCTCCACTTT.

The J gene is TRBJ2-1, the V gene TRBV9; possible D gene TRBD2, 6 bases. CDR3 length equals 14 residues. Germline V gene data show CDR1 as SGDLS and CDR2 as YYNGEE. The V end lost 4 bases, the J end lost 2 bases, and 10 bases lay between the germline ends. CDR3 sequence reads: CASSSSGAYNEQFF. The DNA of the CDR3 is TGTGCCAGCAGCTCCTCGGGGGCCTACAATGAGCAGTTCTTC. The full variable domain, with the rest looked up from reference TRBV9 and TRBJ2-1, is DSGVTQTPKHLITATGQRVTLRCSPRSGDLSVYWYQQSLDQGLQFLIQYYNGEERAKGNILERFSAQQFPDLHSELNLSSLELGDSALYFCASSSSGAYNEQFFGPGTRLTVL.